The 31 T cell receptor beta chains below all came from one sample that was sequenced in a study of T-cell reconstitution after alpha-beta-depleted transplantation in children. Unique molecular identifiers were used to barcode this TCRbeta library. A single record per CDR3 protein comes from TCRdb applying MiXCR to the PCR reads. The sample yields about 270,000 distinct CDR3 sequences, 9.9% seen once. The material sequenced was PBMCs from the stem cell graft donor, taken from the stem cell graft. The receptors were gathered from a human donor who donated a stem cell graft to a child with SCID.

The gene calls are TRBV6-2 or TRBV6-3 and TRBJ2-3; 7 bases map to TRBD2. The CDR3 sequence is 14 residues long. The germline CDR1 and CDR2 sequences are MNHEY and SVGEGT. With 6 bases clipped from V and 0 bases from J, the junction kept 3 bases outside the gene matches. This CDR3 is CASRPAGSTDTQYF. CDR3 in DNA: TGTGCCAGCAGGCCAGCGGGGAGCACAGATACGCAGTATTTT.

This clonotype has only a few counts. This chain uses TRBV10-1 with TRBJ1-1, with a tentative D call TRBD1 (5 bases). The germline gives CDR1 WNHNN, CDR2 SYGVQD (reference sequence). V lost 6 bases to trimming and J lost 4 bases, with 12 bases between them. This CDR3 contains 13 residues. CDR3 protein: CASSSGPSTEAFF. CDR3 coding DNA: TGCGCCAGCAGCTCGGGACCGTCCACTGAAGCTTTCTTT.

This clonotype has just a few counts. This chain links TRBV10-3 with TRBJ1-6, with D possibly matching TRBD1 (6 bases). CDR3 length: 16 amino acids. With 0 bases removed from V and 7 bases from J, the gap between germline ends came to 13 bases. The germline V gene has CDR1 ENHRY and CDR2 SYGVKD. This chain's CDR3 is CAISESGSRGNSPLHF. The CDR3 DNA reads as TGTGCCATCAGTGAGTCAGGCAGTAGGGGGAATTCACCCCTCCACTTT.

As regards this clonotype: One end of the junction fails to match germline, which may point to a read error. The V gene is TRBV6-2 or TRBV6-3, the J gene TRBJ2-5, with 15 bases fitting TRBD2. The CDR3 is 15 residues long. Germline V gene data show CDR1 as MNHEY and CDR2 as SVGEGT. CDR3 sequence: CASSRTSGGAEAQYF. The CDR3 region has the DNA TGTGCCAGCAGCCGGACTAGCGGGGGGGCAGAGGCCCAGTACTTC.

The V and J genes are TRBV20-1 and TRBJ2-5; D is possibly TRBD1 or TRBD2 (5 bases each). This CDR3 is 15 amino acids long. Between the trimmed V and J ends, which lost 1 base and 5 bases, there was a span of 17 bases. Germline loops: CDR1 DFQATT, CDR2 SNEGSKA (reference sequence). The CDR3 DNA reads as TGCAGTGCTAGAGCCCCCGGGGCCGTGGGTGAGACCCAGTACTTC. This gives the protein CSARAPGAVGETQYF.

The sample holds many counts of this clonotype. The chain has TRBV12-3 or TRBV12-4 and TRBJ1-1, with TRBD1 matching over 7 bases. The CDR3 contains 12 residues. J lost 13 bases, V lost 6 bases, and 11 bases had no gene match. CDR3 bases: TGTGCCAGCAGCAATAACGACAGGGAGGGTTTCTTT. This codes for CASSNNDREGFF.

This clonotype was found many times. The chain is built from TRBV7-9 and TRBJ2-2; the D gene is possibly TRBD1 (6 bases). V was shortened by 5 bases and J by 6 bases, with 13 bases between the two germline ends. Germline V lookup: CDR1 SEHNR, CDR2 FQNEAQ (reference sequence). CDR3 length: 14 amino acids. The CDR3 DNA reads TGTGCCAGCAGCCTCACAGAGGGGGCCGGGGAGCTGTTTTTT. As protein: CASSLTEGAGELFF.

This clonotype was seen ten or more times. The chain links TRBV20-1 to TRBJ2-5; D unclear. CDR1 is DFQATT, CDR2 SNEGSKA, per germline (reference sequence). The CDR3 sequence is 11 residues long. Trimming took off 3 bases at V and 7 bases at J, with 9 bases between the two ends. Here the CDR3 reads CSARDVTTQYF. CDR3 coding DNA: TGCAGTGCTAGGGACGTGACGACCCAGTACTTC.

V is TRBV11-2 and J is TRBJ2-7; D gene unclear. CDR1 SGHAT and CDR2 FQNNGV come from the germline V gene. The CDR3 consists of 14 residues. V was shortened by 2 bases and J by 6 bases, with 14 bases between the two germline ends. The CDR3 nucleotides read TGTGCCAGCAGCTTACTTTCTGCCGCACGCGAGCAGTACTTC. This sequence encodes CASSLLSAAREQYF.

The chain employs TRBV7-3 and TRBJ1-2, with D unclear. Per the germline V gene, CDR1 is SGHTA and CDR2 is FQGTGA. V was pared by 1 base and J by 4 bases, with 7 bases between. The CDR3 runs to 13 residues. CDR3 sequence: CASSLIGGYGYTF. As DNA, the CDR3 is TGTGCCAGCAGCTTAATTGGAGGCTATGGCTACACCTTC.

This clonotype was counted between two and nine times. The chain uses TRBV6-1 and TRBJ2-1; 12 nucleotides align to TRBD2. The germline V gene encodes CDR1 MNHNS and CDR2 SASEGT. This CDR3 region has 14 residues. V lost 6 bases, J lost 8 bases, and 5 bases stayed unmatched. Here the CDR3 DNA reads TGTGCCAGCAGAGCACTAGCGGGGGGCTATGAGCAGTTCTTC. Its translation: CASRALAGGYEQFF.

This chain links TRBV4-1 with TRBJ2-7, with 8 bases lining up with TRBD1. V shed 6 bases and J 4 bases; nucleotides not matched to a gene: 8. Germline V gives CDR1 MGHRA, CDR2 YSYEKL. This CDR3 has 14 amino acids. CDR3: CASSPDRVGYEQYF. The CDR3, as DNA: TGCGCCAGCAGTCCGGACAGGGTAGGTTACGAGCAGTACTTC.

This clonotype was recorded many times. The chain couples TRBV3-1 to TRBJ1-6; tentative D call: TRBD1 (5 bases). CDR1 LGHDT and CDR2 YNNKEL come from the germline V gene (reference sequence). Trimming left V 7 bases short and J 10 bases short, with 14 bases between. The CDR3 is made up of 13 amino acids. The DNA for the CDR3 is TGTGCCAGCAATCTTGGGGCAGAATCACCCCTCCACTTT. Its translation: CASNLGAESPLHF.

The chain links TRBV20-1 to TRBJ2-7, with D possibly being TRBD2 (7 bases). The CDR3 spans 14 residues. Germline loops: CDR1 DFQATT, CDR2 SNEGSKA (reference sequence). V lost 5 bases and J 5 bases, leaving 19 bases between the germline ends. CDR3 protein: CSAVSKGGLDEQYF. In nucleotides, the CDR3 is TGCAGTGCTGTTAGTAAGGGGGGGCTAGACGAGCAGTACTTC.

The rearrangement uses TRBV7-9 and TRBJ2-2; TRBD1 matches at 8 bases. The germline CDR1 and CDR2 sequences are SEHNR and FQNEAQ (reference sequence). V shed 3 bases and J 4 bases; nucleotides not matched to a gene: 10. The CDR3 is made up of 17 amino acids. The CDR3 sequence: CASSFLDRVMLTGELFF. DNA for the CDR3: TGTGCCAGCAGCTTCCTGGACAGGGTTATGCTCACCGGGGAGCTGTTTTTT.

The rearrangement links TRBV28 to TRBJ2-1, with D maybe TRBD2 (7 bases). CDR3 size: 15 residues. The V end lost 10 bases, the J end lost 4 bases, and 20 bases lay between the germline ends. Germline CDR1 and CDR2: MDHEN and SYDVKM. CDR3 DNA sequence: TGTGCCACCCTTGGGGGGGCCTCCCGATACAATGAGCAGTTCTTC. This encodes CATLGGASRYNEQFF.

Written as DNA, the CDR3 is TGTGCCAGCCGGGCCGCGGGGGGGTCCTACAATGAGCAGTTCTTC. Protein: CASRAAGGSYNEQFF. This chain links TRBV7-2 with TRBJ2-1; 9 nucleotides agree with TRBD2. This CDR3 contains 15 residues. Germline loops: CDR1 SGHTA, CDR2 FQGNSA. The V and J ends lost 8 bases and 1 base, in that order; junction bases with no gene match: 6.

This clonotype was observed a handful of times. The chain joins TRBV5-1 to TRBJ2-7; D gene unclear. This CDR3 spans 11 amino acids. V lost 4 bases and J lost 3, with 5 bases in between. The germline V gene encodes CDR1 SGHRS and CDR2 YFSETQ. The CDR3 DNA is TGCGCCAGCAGCGGGTACTACGAGCAGTACTTC. As protein: CASSGYYEQYF.

This clonotype came up many times. The V and J genes are TRBV20-1 and TRBJ2-3, with 9 nucleotides matching TRBD1. V was pared by 6 bases and J by 1 base, with 5 bases of the junction left unmatched. This CDR3 is built from 14 residues. The germline CDR1 and CDR2 sequences are DFQATT and SNEGSKA (reference sequence). The CDR3 loop is CSAGGQGGTDTQYF. The CDR3 bases are TGCAGTGCGGGGGGACAGGGAGGCACAGATACGCAGTATTTT.

This clonotype has more than one count but fewer than ten. V and J are TRBV3-1 and TRBJ2-1, with 11 nucleotides matching TRBD1. In germline, CDR1 is LGHDT, CDR2 YNNKEL (reference sequence). The V segment lost 4 bases and the J segment 7 bases; nucleotides outside the gene matches: 12. The CDR3 totals 17 residues. The CDR3 protein is CASSLNIGQGARNEQFF. The CDR3 DNA reads as TGTGCCAGCAGCCTAAATATAGGACAGGGGGCGAGGAATGAGCAGTTCTTC.

This clonotype appeared many times. The rearrangement uses TRBV2 and TRBJ2-7; no firm D call. Germline lookup yields CDR1 SNHLY and CDR2 FYNNEI. Trimming stripped 8 bases from V and 3 bases from J, with 20 bases between. The CDR3 has 15 amino acids. The CDR3: CASDPPEVDRYEQYF. For the CDR3, the DNA is TGTGCCAGCGACCCACCCGAGGTCGATCGCTACGAGCAGTACTTC.

The chain carries TRBV5-1 and TRBJ2-5; weak D call: TRBD1 (6 bases). Germline V gene sequence: CDR1 SGHRS, CDR2 YFSETQ. Between the trimmed V and J ends, which lost 4 bases and 5 bases, there was a span of 18 bases. This CDR3 comprises 15 residues. CDR3 DNA sequence: TGCGCCAGCAGCCGCCTGGACAGTTGGGGGGAGACCCAGTACTTC. Translated, it gives CASSRLDSWGETQYF.

This clonotype was counted between two and nine times. The chain carries TRBV7-8 and TRBJ1-4; D gene uncertain. CDR3 length: 16 amino acids. CDR1 SGHVS and CDR2 FQNEAQ come from the germline V gene. The germline V and J ends were trimmed by 3 bases and 0 bases, with 11 bases remaining between them. The CDR3 DNA follows: TGTGCCAGCAGCTTTGGCTACCCCGCAACTAATGAAAAACTGTTTTTT. Protein product: CASSFGYPATNEKLFF.

This clonotype was counted a few times. V is TRBV13 and J is TRBJ2-2; D may be TRBD1 (5 bases). The CDR3 totals 15 residues. Germline lookup yields CDR1 PRHDT and CDR2 FYEKMQ (reference sequence). The V and J ends lost 1 base and 4 bases respectively, with 10 bases between them. In DNA, the CDR3 is TGTGCCAGCAGCTTAGAGGGGCAGAGCACCGGGGAGCTGTTTTTT. This translates into CASSLEGQSTGELFF.

This clonotype was observed a few times. This rearrangement joins TRBV6-5 to TRBJ2-2; D is unclear. CDR1 and CDR2 (germline): MNHEY, SVGAGI. Trimming removed 1 base from V and 0 bases from J, with 3 bases in between. The CDR3 consists of 14 residues. CDR3 region: CASSYFPNTGELFF. DNA of the CDR3: TGTGCCAGCAGTTACTTTCCGAACACCGGGGAGCTGTTTTTT.

The V and J genes are TRBV4-2 and TRBJ2-3, with D unresolved. The germline V gene has CDR1 LGHNA and CDR2 YNFKEQ. The length of the CDR3 is 13 residues. The V end was cut by 1 base, the J end by 1 base, with 3 bases between. CDR3: CASSQVGTDTQYF. The CDR3 DNA is TGTGCCAGCAGCCAAGTGGGCACAGATACGCAGTATTTT.

This clonotype turned up a few times. The rearrangement uses TRBV5-4 and TRBJ2-2; possibly TRBD1 for D (6 bases). The ends were cut back, 5 bases at V and 5 bases at J, with 16 bases in the middle. The CDR3 runs to 15 residues. Germline CDR1 reads SGHNT; CDR2 reads YYREEE (reference sequence). CDR3 loop: CASSLVQGRTGELFF. The CDR3 DNA follows: TGTGCCAGCAGTCTGGTACAGGGCAGGACCGGGGAGCTGTTTTTT. Looking up the rest from reference TRBV5-4 and TRBJ2-2 gives the full variable domain: ETGVTQSPTHLIKTRGQQVTLRCSSQSGHNTVSWYQQALGQGPQFIFQYYREEENGRGNFPPRFSGLQFPNYSSELNVNALELDDSALYLCASSLVQGRTGELFFGEGSRLTVL.

The rearrangement joins TRBV5-1 to TRBJ2-2; 7 positions agree with TRBD1. The CDR3 is made up of 14 amino acids. The junction had 3 bases not matched to a gene; V was cut back by 0 bases and J by 7 bases. Germline-derived CDR1 and CDR2 are SGHRS and YFSETQ. The CDR3 is CASSLDRGGGELFF. The CDR3 DNA is TGCGCCAGCAGCTTGGACAGGGGCGGCGGGGAGCTGTTTTTT.

A few counts support this clonotype. This chain joins TRBV5-1 and TRBJ1-1, with no clear D. The CDR3 is made up of 13 amino acids. Trimming cost V 2 bases and J 1 base, with 6 bases left between them. In germline, CDR1 is SGHRS, CDR2 YFSETQ. The DNA for the CDR3 is TGCGCCAGCAGCTTAGAACAGAACACTGAAGCTTTCTTT. This codes for CASSLEQNTEAFF.

This clonotype was counted ten times or more. The rearrangement uses TRBV11-1 and TRBJ2-1; 9 bases map to TRBD1. This CDR3 comprises 15 residues. CDR1 is SGHAT, CDR2 FQDESV, per germline (reference sequence). The ends lost 6 bases at V and 4 bases at J; junction bases unmatched: 7. The CDR3 DNA reads TGTGCCAGCAGATCAACGGGACAGGGTTACAATGAGCAGTTCTTC. Amino acids: CASRSTGQGYNEQFF.

In this sample, this clonotype turned up a few times. The chain has TRBV6-5 and TRBJ2-1, with 10 nucleotides matching TRBD2. From germline, CDR1 is MNHEY and CDR2 SVGAGI. V lost 1 base, J lost 9 bases, and 6 bases stayed unmatched. The CDR3 consists of 15 residues. CDR3 DNA: TGTGCCAGCAGTTACTTAGCGGGGGGTAACGGTGAGCAGTTCTTC. Residues: CASSYLAGGNGEQFF.